One and the same sample provided the 16 T cell receptor beta chains below, sequenced in a study of shared clonotypes between healthy human individuals. Positive CCR7 selection of CD45RO-negative cells yielded the naive CD8 cells, and terminally differentiated effector memory CD45RA+ cells were excluded. Here immunoSEQ multiplex PCR was the method, and the copy in TCRdb shows in-frame clones only, minus some. The sample shows under 1 million clones, over 90% of them seen only once. Sample: naive CD8+ T cells sorted from blood. All receptors come from a man aged 25-45 years in good health.

CDR3 nucleotides: TGTGCCAGCAGCCTTTATGCCTCACAGGGGTCCTACGAGCAGTACTTC. This encodes CASSLYASQGSYEQYF. The chain employs TRBV28 and TRBJ2-7, with TRBD1 identical over 7 bases. The CDR3 consists of 16 residues. V dropped 6 bases and J dropped 1; count of bases not matched to a gene: 12. Germline CDR1 MDHEN, CDR2 SYDVKM. The variable domain in full, with the rest retrieved from reference TRBV28 and TRBJ2-7, is DVKVTQSSRYLVKRTGEKVFLECVQDMDHENMFWYRQDPGLGLRLIYFSYDVKMKEKGDIPEGYSVSREKKERFSLILESASTNQTSMYLCASSLYASQGSYEQYFGPGTRLTVT.

This rearrangement joins TRBV7-9 to TRBJ2-2, with D maybe TRBD2 (6 bases). Germline loops: CDR1 SEHNR, CDR2 FQNEAQ (reference sequence). There are 15 residues in the CDR3. V was clipped by 5 bases and J by 9 bases, with 19 bases between them. The CDR3 here is CASSGGTQTPRELFF. In DNA, the CDR3 is TGTGCCAGCAGCGGGGGGACCCAGACGCCGCGGGAGCTGTTTTTT.

V usage is TRBV11-2 and J usage is TRBJ2-7, with D perhaps TRBD1 (6 bases). The CDR3 length is 14 residues. The V gene's germline CDR1 is SGHAT and CDR2 FQNNGV. V lost 3 bases and J 5 bases, leaving 14 bases between the germline ends. This CDR3 reads CASSFGDTLDEQYF. The CDR3, as DNA: TGTGCCAGCAGCTTCGGGGACACCCTCGACGAGCAGTACTTC.

V usage is TRBV10-3 and J usage is TRBJ2-7, with D perhaps TRBD2 (6 bases). The germline gives CDR1 ENHRY, CDR2 SYGVKD. CDR3 length: 14 residues. V was trimmed by 7 bases and J by 0 bases, leaving 13 bases between them. The CDR3: CAITPTSDSYEQYF. The CDR3 DNA reads TGTGCCATCACGCCGACTAGTGACTCCTACGAGCAGTACTTC.

V and J are TRBV6-1 and TRBJ2-7; 8 bases are shared with TRBD1. Germline V gives CDR1 MNHNS, CDR2 SASEGT. J lost 1 base, V lost 7 bases, and 9 bases had no gene match. There are 15 residues in the CDR3. The CDR3 bases are TGTGCCAGCAACATGGCGGGACAGGATTCCTACGAGCAGTACTTC. It yields the protein CASNMAGQDSYEQYF.

The chain recombines TRBV4-1 with TRBJ2-7; 12 bases align to TRBD2. V was clipped by 1 base and J by 7 bases; unmatched bases: 2. The CDR3 sequence is 14 residues long. Germline V gene sequence: CDR1 MGHRA, CDR2 YSYEKL. The CDR3, as DNA: TGCGCCAGCAGCCAAGCCGGACTAGCGGGGGAGCAGTACTTC. Its protein is CASSQAGLAGEQYF.

V gene TRBV11-2 combines with J gene TRBJ2-7; possibly TRBD1 for D (6 bases). This CDR3 comprises 14 residues. Per the germline V gene, CDR1 is SGHAT and CDR2 is FQNNGV. V was pared by 5 bases and J by 0 bases, with 11 bases between. CDR3 DNA sequence: TGTGCCAGCAGCCTGGACAGAAACTCCTACGAGCAGTACTTC. Its translation is CASSLDRNSYEQYF.

This clone has a single count. This chain links TRBV29-1 with TRBJ2-2, with 7 bases aligning to TRBD1. The CDR3 spans 13 residues. Germline values: CDR1 SQVTM, CDR2 ANQGSEA. V lost 7 bases, J lost 7 bases, and 9 bases stayed unmatched. CDR3 bases: TGCAGCGCCCTACAGGGGCATGGCGGGGAGCTGTTTTTT. This sequence encodes CSALQGHGGELFF.

To note about this clone: At the DNA level, this CDR3 is encoded by other sequences in the same sample as well. The V gene is TRBV28, the J gene TRBJ2-7; no reliable D call. This CDR3 region has 12 residues. Trimming left V 3 bases short and J 3 bases short, with 6 bases between. Germline assignment: CDR1 MDHEN and CDR2 SYDVKM. CDR3 DNA: TGTGCCAGCAGTTTCAACAGCTACGAGCAGTACTTC. Protein: CASSFNSYEQYF. Looking up the rest from reference TRBV28 and TRBJ2-7 gives the full variable domain: DVKVTQSSRYLVKRTGEKVFLECVQDMDHENMFWYRQDPGLGLRLIYFSYDVKMKEKGDIPEGYSVSREKKERFSLILESASTNQTSMYLCASSFNSYEQYFGPGTRLTVT.

This sequence joins TRBV5-1 and TRBJ2-7; D not resolved. CDR1 SGHRS and CDR2 YFSETQ come from the germline V gene. The CDR3 contains 14 residues. With 0 bases removed from V and 2 bases from J, the gap between germline ends came to 9 bases. The CDR3 reads CASSLEGETYEQYF. As DNA, the CDR3 is TGCGCCAGCAGCTTGGAAGGCGAGACCTACGAGCAGTACTTC.

This sequence joins TRBV9 and TRBJ2-1, with D maybe TRBD2 (6 bases). V was clipped by 6 bases and J by 4 bases, with 14 bases between them. Germline CDR1 reads SGDLS; CDR2 reads YYNGEE. This CDR3 region has 14 residues. The CDR3 region has the DNA TGTGCCAGCAACATGCGGGGAGCTTACAATGAGCAGTTCTTC. As protein: CASNMRGAYNEQFF.

The sample holds one count of this clone. The chain combines TRBV6-1 with TRBJ2-7; TRBD2 agrees at 7 bases. J gave up 3 bases and V 7 bases, and 6 bases lay outside the gene matches. Germline loops: CDR1 MNHNS, CDR2 SASEGT. CDR3 size: 13 residues. In DNA form, the CDR3 reads TGTGCCAGCAACCCCAGGGAGGGCTACGAGCAGTACTTC. Amino acid sequence: CASNPREGYEQYF.

The chain employs TRBV6-1 and TRBJ2-2, with TRBD2 matching 9 bases. CDR1 is MNHNS and CDR2 is SASEGT in the germline V gene. J gave up 4 bases and V 5 bases, and 5 bases lay outside the gene matches. The CDR3 is 15 residues long. In DNA form, the CDR3 reads TGTGCCAGCAGTTTAGCGGGAGTCGTCACCGGGGAGCTGTTTTTT. It translates to CASSLAGVVTGELFF.

V is TRBV27 and J is TRBJ2-7, with a tentative D call TRBD2 (5 bases). Germline-derived CDR1 and CDR2 are MNHEY and SMNVEV (reference sequence). The V end lost 5 bases, the J end lost 5 bases, and 13 bases lay between the germline ends. This CDR3 is built from 13 residues. In DNA form, the CDR3 reads TGTGCCAGCAGTCCTCGGGATGTAGACGAGCAGTACTTC. Translated, it gives CASSPRDVDEQYF.

This clone has just one count. In DNA, the CDR3 is TGTGCCAGCAGACAAGCGGGAGGCAACAATGAGCAGTTCTTC. This codes for CASRQAGGNNEQFF. The rearrangement joins TRBV27 to TRBJ2-1, with TRBD2 matching 9 bases. Germline V CDR1 and CDR2: MNHEY, SMNVEV (reference sequence). J gave up 5 bases and V 6 bases, and 5 bases lay outside the gene matches. CDR3 length: 14 residues.

The rearrangement links TRBV10-3 to TRBJ1-3, with D unclear. Trimming cost V 3 bases and J 0 bases, with 6 bases left between them. The CDR3 length is 14 residues. Germline V lookup: CDR1 ENHRY, CDR2 SYGVKD. DNA for the CDR3: TGTGCCATCAGTGAACCCGACTCTGGAAACACCATATATTTT. The encoded protein is CAISEPDSGNTIYF.